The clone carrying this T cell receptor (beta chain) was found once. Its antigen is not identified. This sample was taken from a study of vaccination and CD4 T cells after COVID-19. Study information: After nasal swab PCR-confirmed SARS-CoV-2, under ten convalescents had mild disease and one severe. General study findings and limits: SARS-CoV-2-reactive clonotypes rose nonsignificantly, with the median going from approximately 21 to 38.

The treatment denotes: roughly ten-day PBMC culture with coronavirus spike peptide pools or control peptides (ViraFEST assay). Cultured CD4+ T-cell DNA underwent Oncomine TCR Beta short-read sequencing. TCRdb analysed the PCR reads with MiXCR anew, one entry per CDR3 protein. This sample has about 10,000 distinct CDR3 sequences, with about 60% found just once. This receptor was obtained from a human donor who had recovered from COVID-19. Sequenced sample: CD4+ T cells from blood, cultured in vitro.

The CDR3 DNA reads as TGTGCCAGCAGGTCCCTGGGTGAAGCTTTCTTT. Encoded protein: CASRSLGEAFF. The rearrangement uses TRBV27 and TRBJ1-1; D gene uncertain. The length of the CDR3 is 11 residues. Germline lookup yields CDR1 MNHEY and CDR2 SMNVEV (reference sequence). V was trimmed by 6 bases and J by 7 bases, leaving 9 bases between them.